The source of this T cell receptor (beta chain) is a study of T cell responses to AZD1222 COVID-19 vaccine. About this clone: Its antigen is unidentified.

Generated by immunoSEQ multiplex PCR, the TCRdb table keeps only in-frame clones and is missing some. Among more than 140,000 clones listed, approximately 93% were seen once. Overall study findings and caveats: Seropositive status at baseline applied to only five or six AZD1222 recipients. A rise in Spike-specific TCR breadth and depth followed two AZD1222 doses. The donor group comprised mostly white British people and more females; the analysis possibly underestimated clonal diversity. Researchers took repertoire samples only after the peak T cell response had come.

The J segment lost 11 bases and the V segment lost 7 bases, leaving 12 bases of the junction unmatched. Germline-derived CDR1 and CDR2 are SGDLS and YYNGEE. CDR3 size: 13 residues. The source material was peripheral blood, sampled on day 0 of MenACWY control vaccination. The receptor was isolated from an adult in good health. V usage is TRBV9 and J usage is TRBJ1-1; 9 bases align to TRBD1. This CDR3 is CASHRDRDTWAFF. CDR3 bases: TGTGCCAGCCACCGGGACAGGGATACGTGGGCTTTCTTT.